A single sample is the source of the 14 T cell receptor beta chains below, sequenced in a study of T cells in localized non-small cell lung cancer. Libraries were prepared by immunoSEQ multiplex PCR; TCRdb keeps only in-frame clonotypes and omits some of them. The sample yields approximately 61,000 clones, just over 85% seen once. The starting material was peripheral blood, obtained before any cancer treatment. Source of these receptors: a woman aged 40-70 years with stage I lung adenocarcinoma.

The V gene is TRBV2, the J gene TRBJ2-2, with a weak D call TRBD1 (6 bases). Germline V lookup: CDR1 SNHLY, CDR2 FYNNEI. This CDR3 spans 15 amino acids. Deletions cut 5 bases from V and 2 bases from J, with 12 bases between. DNA of the CDR3: TGTGCCAGCAGTCTCACAGGGCTAAACACCGGGGAGCTGTTTTTT. As protein: CASSLTGLNTGELFF. The full variable domain, with the rest looked up from reference TRBV2 and TRBJ2-2, is EPEVTQTPSHQVTQMGQEVILRCVPISNHLYFYWYRQILGQKVEFLVSFYNNEISEKSEIFDDQFSVERPDGSNFTLKIRSTKLEDSAMYFCASSLTGLNTGELFFGEGSRLTVL.

The chain is built from TRBV28 and TRBJ2-7, with 7 bases that match TRBD2. The V segment lost 2 bases and the J segment 5 bases; nucleotides outside the gene matches: 6. Germline assignment: CDR1 MDHEN and CDR2 SYDVKM. The CDR3 consists of 14 residues. In DNA, the CDR3 is TGTGCCAGCAGTTTAGCGGGGGTTGTCAACGAGCAGTACTTC. This codes for CASSLAGVVNEQYF.

This clone showed up just once. The V call is TRBV13, the J call TRBJ2-7; 7 bases line up with TRBD2. Germline V gene sequence: CDR1 PRHDT, CDR2 FYEKMQ (reference sequence). The junction had 1 base not matched to a gene; V was cut back by 5 bases and J by 3 bases. The CDR3 totals 12 residues. CDR3 DNA sequence: TGTGCCAGCAGCGGCGGGGGCTACGAGCAGTACTTC. Residues: CASSGGGYEQYF.

As regards this clone: This specimen includes other DNA sequences encoding the same CDR3. The J gene is TRBJ2-7, the V gene TRBV6-6; D not certain. Germline-derived CDR1 and CDR2 are MNHNY and SVGAGI (reference sequence). The CDR3 consists of 12 residues. V lost 3 bases and J 0 bases, leaving 3 bases between the germline ends. In DNA, the CDR3 is TGTGCCAGCAGTTATAGCTCCTACGAGCAGTACTTC. Its translation is CASSYSSYEQYF.

V is TRBV2 and J is TRBJ2-7; tentatively, D is TRBD1 or TRBD2 (5 bases each). Per the germline V gene, CDR1 is SNHLY and CDR2 is FYNNEI. Trimming took off 1 base at V and 6 bases at J, with 13 bases between the two ends. This CDR3 spans 14 amino acids. The CDR3 region has the DNA TGTGCCAGCAGTGAAGTAACAGGAGGCGGCGAGCAGTACTTC. This encodes CASSEVTGGGEQYF.

The CDR3 sequence is CASTTHLTATNEKLFF. The CDR3 DNA reads as TGTGCCAGTACCACTCATCTAACAGCGACTAATGAAAAACTGTTTTTT. The chain employs TRBV19 and TRBJ1-4; D is unresolved. Trimming left V 7 bases short and J 2 bases short, with 17 bases between. Germline V gives CDR1 LNHDA, CDR2 SQIVND (reference sequence). This CDR3 has 16 residues.

J is TRBJ2-5 and V is TRBV7-2, with TRBD2 identical over 7 bases. The CDR3 length is 15 residues. Germline V CDR1 and CDR2: SGHTA, FQGNSA. The junction had 3 bases not matched to a gene; V was cut back by 0 bases and J by 2 bases. The CDR3 nucleotides are TGTGCCAGCAGCTTAGCAGCGGGGAATCAAGAGACCCAGTACTTC. Its protein is CASSLAAGNQETQYF.

The genes are TRBV6-5 and TRBJ1-1, with unresolved D. CDR3 length equals 15 residues. Between the trimmed V and J ends, which lost 0 bases and 1 base, there was a span of 9 bases. Germline CDR1 is MNHEY and CDR2 is SVGAGI. Here the CDR3 DNA reads TGTGCCAGCAGTTACTCGATGATTGGGAACACTGAAGCTTTCTTT. Amino acid sequence: CASSYSMIGNTEAFF.

The chain is built from TRBV10-3 and TRBJ2-4, with D hard to call. The CDR3 loop spans 12 amino acids. The V end was cut by 5 bases, the J end by 3 bases, with 5 bases between. Germline CDR1 reads ENHRY; CDR2 reads SYGVKD. The CDR3 DNA sequence: TGTGCCATCAGTTGGGACAAAAACATTCAGTACTTC. Translating gives CAISWDKNIQYF.

The chain recombines TRBV14 with TRBJ2-1; 10 positions match TRBD1. The CDR3 contains 15 residues. Germline V gene lookup returns CDR1 SGHDN and CDR2 FVKESK. With V trimmed by 4 bases and J by 10 bases, 10 bases remained unmatched. The CDR3 DNA follows: TGTGCCAGCAGCCCCGGGACAGGGGTAATTGGGGAGCAGTTCTTC. Protein product: CASSPGTGVIGEQFF.

This clone was recorded only once. V is TRBV6-5 and J is TRBJ1-2, with D unclear. The germline V and J ends were trimmed by 7 bases and 6 bases, with 18 bases remaining between them. This CDR3 has 14 residues. Germline V CDR1 and CDR2: MNHEY, SVGAGI. CDR3 residues: CASTLRSRRHGYTF. The CDR3 nucleotides read TGTGCCAGCACCCTTCGCTCCCGCCGGCATGGCTACACCTTC.

The chain employs TRBV7-2 and TRBJ2-1; 12 bases agree with TRBD2. The CDR3 extends over 15 amino acids. V was pared by 3 bases and J by 7 bases, with 4 bases of the junction left unmatched. Germline assignment: CDR1 SGHTA and CDR2 FQGNSA. The chain's CDR3 is CASSFLAGGRNEQFF. The CDR3 DNA sequence: TGTGCCAGCAGCTTCCTAGCGGGGGGGCGGAATGAGCAGTTCTTC.

The CDR3: CASSEQDSNQPQHF. The CDR3 region has the DNA TGTGCCAGCAGTGAACAGGATAGCAATCAGCCCCAGCATTTT. The chain links TRBV6-1 to TRBJ1-5, with D unresolved. There are 14 residues in the CDR3. V dropped 2 bases and J dropped 0 bases, with 5 bases sitting between them. Germline V CDR1 and CDR2: MNHNS, SASEGT.

The V call is TRBV7-2, the J call TRBJ2-1, with D possibly matching TRBD1 (6 bases). This CDR3 is 16 amino acids long. V shed 5 bases and J shed 2 bases, with 16 bases lying between them. The germline V gene has CDR1 SGHTA and CDR2 FQGNSA. In nucleotides, the CDR3 is TGTGCCAGCAGCGCATATTCGGGACAACCCTACAATGAGCAGTTCTTC. As protein: CASSAYSGQPYNEQFF. The full variable domain, with the rest looked up from reference TRBV7-2 and TRBJ2-1, is GAGVSQSPSNKVTEKGKDVELRCDPISGHTALYWYRQSLGQGLEFLIYFQGNSAPDKSGLPSDRFSAERTGGSVSTLTIQRTQQEDSAVYLCASSAYSGQPYNEQFFGPGTRLTVL.